The source of this TCR beta chain is a study of cytomegalovirus exposure and HLA in healthy donors. Study in general: There were 300 to 400 genotyped donors. Of these, about 81% fell in the genetic ancestry cluster associated with self-reported Caucasian donors. Study outcomes and limitations: An analysis that was carried out later associated about 17,000 TCR beta sequences with HLA alleles at 0.05 false discovery rate. According to reports, the classifier identified cytomegalovirus status with high specificity and sensitivity.

The PCR contained 60 Vbeta and 13 Jbeta primers. The protocol was immunoSEQ multiplex PCR, while the TCRdb copy is restricted to in-frame clones and leaves out a portion. Among 200,000 to 250,000 clones listed, over 75% were seen once. Remarks on this clone: Its cognate antigen is unknown.

The V gene's germline CDR1 is SGDLS and CDR2 YYNGEE. With V trimmed by 4 bases and J by 9 bases, 11 bases remained unmatched. This CDR3 is 15 amino acids long. The chain combines TRBV9 with TRBJ2-1; 9 nucleotides align to TRBD1. Sequencing used PBMCs. This sequence originates from a man aged 18 to 30 in good health and CMV-seronegative. Here the CDR3 reads CASSPGDRVVAEQFF. Here the CDR3 DNA reads TGTGCCAGCAGCCCGGGGGACAGGGTTGTTGCTGAGCAGTTCTTC.